The source of this TCR beta chain is a study of blood T cell repertoires in COVID-19. At the level of the study: The samples span acute and convalescent COVID-19 from the United States, Italy and Spain. PBMCs, B-cell-depleted T cells, or T cells provided the cDNA or gDNA that made up the material.

The authors' processing: Reference gene primer amplification in the assay estimated nucleated cell counts. Profiling relied on immunoSEQ multiplex PCR, and the TCRdb table lists in-frame clones only, not all of them. The DNA was the basis for D and trimming; V, J and clone size are from that table. Of 100,000 to 120,000 clones listed, 70% to 90% were seen once; the top ten hold approximately 5%. The CDR3 is made up of 13 amino acids. CDR1 is SEHNR, CDR2 FQNEAQ, per germline (reference sequence). V trimming: 5 bases; J trimming: 4 bases; junction bases outside the gene matches: 4. Sequencing was carried out using peripheral blood. The receptor comes from a human donor in a cohort sampled during active COVID-19. The chain uses TRBV7-9 and TRBJ1-1; 7 bases are a match to TRBD1. The CDR3 sequence: CASSPKGATEAFF. CDR3 DNA: TGTGCCAGCAGCCCTAAGGGGGCCACTGAAGCTTTCTTT.